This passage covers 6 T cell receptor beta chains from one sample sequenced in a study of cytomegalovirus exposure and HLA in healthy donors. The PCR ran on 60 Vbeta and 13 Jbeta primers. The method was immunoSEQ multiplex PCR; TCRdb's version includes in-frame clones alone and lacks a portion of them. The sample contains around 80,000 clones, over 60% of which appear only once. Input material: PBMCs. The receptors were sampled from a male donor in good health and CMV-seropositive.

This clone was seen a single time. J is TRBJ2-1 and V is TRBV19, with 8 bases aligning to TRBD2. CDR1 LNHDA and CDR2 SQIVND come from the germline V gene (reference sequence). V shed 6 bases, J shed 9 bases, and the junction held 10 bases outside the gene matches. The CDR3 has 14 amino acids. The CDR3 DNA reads TGTGCCAGTAGGAACGGGGGGGCCATCGGTGAGCAGTTCTTC. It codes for CASRNGGAIGEQFF. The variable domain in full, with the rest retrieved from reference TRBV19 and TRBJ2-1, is DGGITQSPKYLFRKEGQNVTLSCEQNLNHDAMYWYRQDPGQGLRLIYYSQIVNDFQKGDIAEGYSVSREKKESFPLTVTSAQKNPTAFYLCASRNGGAIGEQFFGPGTRLTVL.

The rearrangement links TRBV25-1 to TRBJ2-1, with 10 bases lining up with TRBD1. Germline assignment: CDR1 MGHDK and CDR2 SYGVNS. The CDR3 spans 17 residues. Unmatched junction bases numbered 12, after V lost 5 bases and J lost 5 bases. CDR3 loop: CASSTPGQGVMDNEQFF. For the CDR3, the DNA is TGTGCCAGCAGTACTCCCGGACAGGGGGTTATGGACAATGAGCAGTTCTTC.

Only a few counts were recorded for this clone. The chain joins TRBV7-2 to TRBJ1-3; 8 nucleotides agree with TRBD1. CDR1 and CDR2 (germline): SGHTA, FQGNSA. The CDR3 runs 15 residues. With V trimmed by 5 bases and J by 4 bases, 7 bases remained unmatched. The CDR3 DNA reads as TGTGCCAGCAGCCAGGGGACAGGCCGAGGAAACACCATATATTTT. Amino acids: CASSQGTGRGNTIYF.

CDR3 amino acids: CASSIYTGEETQYF. The CDR3 nucleotides read TGTGCCAGTAGTATCTATACAGGGGAAGAGACCCAGTACTTC. V is TRBV19 and J is TRBJ2-5; 7 nucleotides align to TRBD1. The CDR3 covers 14 residues. The V gene's germline CDR1 is LNHDA and CDR2 SQIVND (reference sequence). Trimming cost V 3 bases and J 3 bases; bases outside gene matches: 4.

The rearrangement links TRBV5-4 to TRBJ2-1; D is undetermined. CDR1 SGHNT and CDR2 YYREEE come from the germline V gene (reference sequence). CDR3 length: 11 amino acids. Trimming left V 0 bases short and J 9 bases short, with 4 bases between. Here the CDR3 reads CASSLASEQFF. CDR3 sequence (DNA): TGTGCCAGCAGCTTGGCCTCTGAGCAGTTCTTC.

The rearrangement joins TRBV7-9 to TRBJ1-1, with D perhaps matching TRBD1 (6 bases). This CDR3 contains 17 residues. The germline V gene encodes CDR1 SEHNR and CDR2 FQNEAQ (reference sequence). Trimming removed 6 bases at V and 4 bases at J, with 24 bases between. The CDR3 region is CASSFNPLRGGGTEAFF. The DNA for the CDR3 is TGTGCCAGCAGTTTTAACCCCCTGAGGGGGGGAGGCACTGAAGCTTTCTTT.